Only a few counts were recorded for the clone carrying this TCR beta chain. The entry originates in a study of response to subunit inactivated influenza vaccine. TCRdb re-called the RT-PCR reads with MiXCR, one entry per CDR3 protein. The profile covers roughly 700,000 distinct CDR3 sequences, with around 13% appearing a single time and around 7% taken by the ten largest. Germline V gene data show CDR1 as MDHEN and CDR2 as SYDVKM. V lost 2 bases and J 5 bases, leaving 15 bases between the germline ends. The CDR3 length is 16 residues. The specimen comprised PBMCs from blood, sampled 14 to 15 days before vaccination. This sequence originates from a man aged 45 to 65 who received an inactivated influenza vaccine. The chain links TRBV28 to TRBJ2-2, with a tentative D call TRBD1 (5 bases). CDR3 in amino acids: CASSLGQGWRTGELFF. The DNA of the CDR3 is TGTGCCAGCAGTTTAGGTCAGGGATGGCGGACCGGGGAGCTGTTTTTT.